One T cell receptor beta chain is described in this entry. Profiling relied on immunoSEQ multiplex PCR, and the TCRdb table lists in-frame clones only, not all of them. The sample holds 130,000 or so clones, 89% seen once. This CDR3 is built from 13 residues. With 5 bases clipped from V and 7 bases from J, the junction kept 5 bases outside the gene matches. The germline gives CDR1 SGHTA, CDR2 FQGNSA. These data belong to a study of cytomegalovirus exposure and HLA in healthy donors. The TCR originated in a woman aged 18-30 years in good health and CMV-seronegative. V and J are TRBV7-2 and TRBJ2-1; 7 bases map to TRBD1. The material sequenced was PBMCs. For the CDR3, the DNA is TGTGCCAGCAGCACCCAGACAGGGAATGAGCAGTTCTTC. The encoded protein is CASSTQTGNEQFF.